This is a list of T cell receptor beta chains from one sample in a study of Ad26.COV2.S vaccination and SARS-CoV-2 variants. Profiling relied on immunoSEQ multiplex PCR, and the TCRdb table lists in-frame clones only, not all of them. This table holds approximately 360,000 clones, 80% to 90% found once. This sample comprised peripheral blood, obtained in a trial of Ad26.COV2.S vaccine versus placebo. Receptors originate from a person aged 18-65 years who received the Ad26.COV2.S COVID-19 vaccine or a placebo. CDR3s include the opening cysteine and the closing phenylalanine or tryptophan. The order of the fields is D gene, J gene, clone size, V gene, CDR3 protein, CDR3 DNA. The D gene is left open where the match is weak. Expanded clones are given a class, and other clones once, few, many or no size at all.

d_call: -
j_call: TRBJ1-4
clone_size: -
v_call: TRBV7-8
cdr3_aa: CASSRIAMGVEKLFF
cdr3_nt: TGTGCCAGCAGCCGTATCGCGATGGGGGTTGAAAAACTGTTTTTT

d_call: -
j_call: TRBJ1-1
clone_size: -
v_call: TRBV6-4
cdr3_aa: CASSALPGYTEAFF
cdr3_nt: TGTGCCAGCAGTGCCCTTCCGGGGTATACTGAAGCTTTCTTT

d_call: TRBD2
j_call: TRBJ2-5
clone_size: -
v_call: TRBV2
cdr3_aa: CASSQRGTSSQETQYF
cdr3_nt: TGTGCCAGCAGCCAAAGAGGGACTAGCAGTCAAGAGACCCAGTACTTC

d_call: -
j_call: TRBJ1-4
clone_size: -
v_call: TRBV5-1
cdr3_aa: CASREQAKSNEKLFF
cdr3_nt: TGCGCCAGCAGGGAGCAGGCCAAATCTAATGAAAAACTGTTTTTT

d_call: TRBD2
j_call: TRBJ2-1
clone_size: -
v_call: TRBV29-1
cdr3_aa: CSVRGGTSSYNEQFF
cdr3_nt: TGCAGCGTCCGGGGGGGGACGAGCTCCTACAATGAGCAGTTCTTC

d_call: -
j_call: TRBJ2-6
clone_size: -
v_call: TRBV15
cdr3_aa: CATSRESLGSGANVLTF
cdr3_nt: TGTGCCACCAGCAGAGAGTCTTTAGGCTCTGGGGCCAACGTCCTGACTTTC

d_call: -
j_call: TRBJ2-1
clone_size: -
v_call: TRBV19
cdr3_aa: CASSPSHNEQFF
cdr3_nt: TGTGCCAGTAGTCCCTCCCACAATGAGCAGTTCTTC

d_call: -
j_call: TRBJ2-3
clone_size: -
v_call: TRBV10-1
cdr3_aa: CASSGEWGASDTQYF
cdr3_nt: TGCGCCAGCAGTGGAGAATGGGGGGCCTCAGATACGCAGTATTTT

d_call: -
j_call: TRBJ2-1
clone_size: -
v_call: TRBV24-1
cdr3_aa: CATSDPIGDNNEQFF
cdr3_nt: TGTGCCACCAGTGACCCTATCGGGGACAACAATGAGCAGTTCTTC

d_call: TRBD1
j_call: TRBJ1-2
clone_size: once
v_call: TRBV6-5
cdr3_aa: CASSYLGTGVYGYTF
cdr3_nt: TGTGCCAGCAGTTACCTAGGGACAGGAGTCTATGGCTACACCTTC

d_call: -
j_call: TRBJ1-5
clone_size: once
v_call: TRBV7-2
cdr3_aa: CASSYTGSGRSNQPQHF
cdr3_nt: TGTGCCAGCAGCTATACAGGGTCGGGTAGGAGCAATCAGCCCCAGCATTTT

d_call: -
j_call: TRBJ2-3
clone_size: few
v_call: TRBV11-2
cdr3_aa: CASSLERGTQYF
cdr3_nt: TGTGCCAGCAGCTTAGAGCGAGGTACGCAGTATTTT

d_call: -
j_call: TRBJ2-5
clone_size: -
v_call: TRBV19
cdr3_aa: CASRQAGETQYF
cdr3_nt: TGTGCCAGTAGGCAGGCGGGGGAGACCCAGTACTTC

d_call: -
j_call: TRBJ1-4
clone_size: -
v_call: TRBV19
cdr3_aa: CASSRTVPSTNEKLFF
cdr3_nt: TGTGCCAGTAGTCGGACAGTCCCTTCAACTAATGAAAAACTGTTTTTT

d_call: TRBD1
j_call: TRBJ2-7
clone_size: -
v_call: TRBV6-5
cdr3_aa: CATGQAAGKQYF
cdr3_nt: TGTGCCACCGGACAGGCTGCTGGCAAGCAGTACTTC

d_call: -
j_call: TRBJ2-5
clone_size: -
v_call: TRBV7-7
cdr3_aa: CASSRVQGSETQYF
cdr3_nt: TGTGCCAGCAGCCGAGTACAGGGATCCGAGACCCAGTACTTC

d_call: TRBD1
j_call: TRBJ1-3
clone_size: few
v_call: TRBV6-5
cdr3_aa: CASRGTASGNTIYF
cdr3_nt: TGTGCCAGCAGGGGGACAGCCTCGGGAAACACCATATATTTT

d_call: -
j_call: TRBJ2-5
clone_size: -
v_call: TRBV5-1
cdr3_aa: CASSLYGGIETQYF
cdr3_nt: TGCGCCAGCAGCTTGTATGGAGGGATCGAAACCCAGTACTTC

d_call: TRBD1
j_call: TRBJ2-2
clone_size: -
v_call: TRBV19
cdr3_aa: CASRIGGTGRTGELFF
cdr3_nt: TGTGCCAGTAGGATAGGCGGGACAGGGCGCACCGGGGAGCTGTTTTTT

d_call: -
j_call: TRBJ2-3
clone_size: -
v_call: TRBV21-1
cdr3_aa: CATTAGERPQIPITDTQYF
cdr3_nt: TGTGCCACCACAGCGGGGGAACGACCACAGATACCAATTACAGATACGCAGTATTTT

d_call: TRBD1
j_call: TRBJ1-6
clone_size: -
v_call: TRBV5-1
cdr3_aa: CASSLRRTGDSPLHF
cdr3_nt: TGCGCCAGCAGCTTGCGCCGGACAGGGGATTCACCCCTCCACTTT

d_call: -
j_call: TRBJ1-1
clone_size: once
v_call: TRBV4-3
cdr3_aa: CASTGTPNTEAFF
cdr3_nt: TGCGCCAGTACCGGGACACCGAACACTGAAGCTTTCTTT

d_call: TRBD2
j_call: TRBJ2-5
clone_size: -
v_call: TRBV12-3/TRBV12-4
cdr3_aa: CASTPGGRQTQYF
cdr3_nt: TGTGCCAGCACCCCGGGGGGTCGGCAGACCCAGTACTTC

d_call: TRBD2
j_call: TRBJ2-5
clone_size: -
v_call: TRBV5-1
cdr3_aa: CASRDSGGQETQYF
cdr3_nt: TGCGCCAGCCGGGACTCGGGGGGCCAAGAGACCCAGTACTTC

d_call: TRBD1
j_call: TRBJ2-1
clone_size: -
v_call: TRBV15
cdr3_aa: CATRIQGAEPNEQFF
cdr3_nt: TGTGCCACCAGGATACAGGGGGCTGAACCAAATGAGCAGTTCTTC

d_call: -
j_call: TRBJ2-6
clone_size: -
v_call: TRBV11-2
cdr3_aa: CASSFIRQGFGANVLTF
cdr3_nt: TGTGCCAGCAGCTTCATAAGGCAGGGGTTTGGGGCCAACGTCCTGACTTTC

d_call: TRBD2
j_call: TRBJ2-1
clone_size: -
v_call: TRBV19
cdr3_aa: CASRTGPSGGHNEQFF
cdr3_nt: TGTGCCAGTAGGACCGGCCCTAGCGGGGGTCACAATGAGCAGTTCTTC

d_call: -
j_call: TRBJ1-1
clone_size: once
v_call: TRBV9
cdr3_aa: CASSRQTGPQETEAFF
cdr3_nt: TGTGCCAGCAGCAGACAGACAGGCCCCCAGGAGACTGAAGCTTTCTTT

d_call: TRBD2
j_call: TRBJ2-3
clone_size: -
v_call: TRBV5-1
cdr3_aa: CASSLGLAGEGDTQYF
cdr3_nt: TGCGCCAGCAGCTTAGGACTAGCGGGAGAAGGGGATACGCAGTATTTT

d_call: TRBD1
j_call: TRBJ2-6
clone_size: -
v_call: TRBV24-1
cdr3_aa: CATSDFPAWGTGETGANVLTF
cdr3_nt: TGTGCCACCAGTGATTTTCCTGCCTGGGGGACAGGGGAAACTGGGGCCAACGTCCTGACTTTC

d_call: -
j_call: TRBJ1-6
clone_size: -
v_call: TRBV5-1
cdr3_aa: CASSLGVSSPLHF
cdr3_nt: TGCGCCAGCAGCTTGGGGGTCAGTTCACCCCTCCACTTT

d_call: -
j_call: TRBJ1-2
clone_size: -
v_call: TRBV3-1/TRBV3-2
cdr3_aa: CASSQVPASYGYTF
cdr3_nt: TGTGCCAGCAGCCAAGTGCCTGCATCCTATGGCTACACCTTC

d_call: TRBD1
j_call: TRBJ2-7
clone_size: -
v_call: TRBV19
cdr3_aa: CASSIGTGPVYEQYF
cdr3_nt: TGTGCCAGTAGTATTGGGACAGGGCCAGTGTACGAGCAGTACTTC

d_call: -
j_call: TRBJ2-2
clone_size: many
v_call: TRBV7-9
cdr3_aa: CASSPNKGGRTRAGELFF
cdr3_nt: TGTGCCAGCAGCCCGAATAAGGGCGGCAGAACAAGAGCCGGGGAGCTGTTTTTT

d_call: -
j_call: TRBJ1-5
clone_size: -
v_call: TRBV7-9
cdr3_aa: CASSLDLSGDNQPQHF
cdr3_nt: TGTGCCAGCAGCTTAGATCTGTCAGGCGACAATCAGCCCCAGCATTTT

d_call: -
j_call: TRBJ2-5
clone_size: -
v_call: TRBV11-2
cdr3_aa: CASSASPLETQYF
cdr3_nt: TGTGCCAGCAGCGCCTCGCCGCTCGAGACCCAGTACTTC

d_call: -
j_call: TRBJ1-2
clone_size: -
v_call: TRBV18
cdr3_aa: CASSPSGNNMYGYTF
cdr3_nt: TGTGCCAGCTCACCCTCCGGGAATAACATGTATGGCTACACCTTC

d_call: -
j_call: TRBJ1-5
clone_size: -
v_call: TRBV6-6
cdr3_aa: CASSLDEQPQHF
cdr3_nt: TGTGCCAGCAGCCTCGATGAGCAGCCCCAGCATTTT

d_call: TRBD2
j_call: TRBJ2-5
clone_size: -
v_call: TRBV4-2
cdr3_aa: CASSQAQVVGGSGYQETQYF
cdr3_nt: TGTGCCAGCAGCCAAGCTCAGGTGGTGGGAGGGAGTGGGTACCAAGAGACCCAGTACTTC

d_call: TRBD1
j_call: TRBJ1-6
clone_size: -
v_call: TRBV27
cdr3_aa: CASSRTGGRDSPLHF
cdr3_nt: TGTGCCAGCAGCCGGACAGGGGGGCGTGATTCACCCCTCCACTTT

d_call: -
j_call: TRBJ2-7
clone_size: -
v_call: TRBV20-1
cdr3_aa: CSASEQGFVYEQYF
cdr3_nt: TGCAGTGCTAGTGAACAGGGCTTCGTCTACGAGCAGTACTTC

d_call: -
j_call: TRBJ1-1
clone_size: -
v_call: TRBV19
cdr3_aa: CASKVGMNTEAFF
cdr3_nt: TGTGCCAGTAAGGTAGGGATGAACACTGAAGCTTTCTTT

d_call: -
j_call: TRBJ2-5
clone_size: -
v_call: TRBV6-6
cdr3_aa: CASSQDRAPASLTQYF
cdr3_nt: TGTGCCAGCAGTCAGGATCGGGCACCCGCGAGTTTGACCCAGTACTTC

d_call: -
j_call: TRBJ1-1
clone_size: -
v_call: TRBV4-3
cdr3_aa: CASSQGALTEAFF
cdr3_nt: TGCGCCAGCAGCCAAGGGGCCCTGACTGAAGCTTTCTTT

d_call: -
j_call: TRBJ1-1
clone_size: -
v_call: TRBV11-2
cdr3_aa: CASSLVSARTGVEAFF
cdr3_nt: TGTGCCAGCAGCTTAGTATCGGCTCGGACTGGCGTGGAAGCTTTCTTT

d_call: -
j_call: TRBJ2-1
clone_size: -
v_call: TRBV5-3
cdr3_aa: CARSLGRSGYGGDEQFF
cdr3_nt: TGTGCCAGAAGCTTGGGGAGGTCGGGATACGGGGGAGATGAGCAGTTCTTC

d_call: TRBD2
j_call: TRBJ2-5
clone_size: -
v_call: TRBV3-1/TRBV3-2
cdr3_aa: CASSSVAGGPWETQYF
cdr3_nt: TGTGCCAGCAGCTCCGTAGCGGGAGGGCCCTGGGAGACCCAGTACTTC

d_call: TRBD2
j_call: TRBJ2-5
clone_size: -
v_call: TRBV19
cdr3_aa: CASSILAGGVQETQYF
cdr3_nt: TGTGCCAGTAGTATACTGGCGGGGGGGGTTCAAGAGACCCAGTACTTC

d_call: TRBD1
j_call: TRBJ1-4
clone_size: -
v_call: TRBV6-6
cdr3_aa: CASSSDREVHEKLFF
cdr3_nt: TGTGCCAGCAGTTCGGACAGGGAGGTTCATGAAAAACTGTTTTTT

d_call: -
j_call: TRBJ2-1
clone_size: -
v_call: TRBV24-1
cdr3_aa: CATSDPATGHNEQFF
cdr3_nt: TGTGCCACCAGTGATCCCGCGACGGGACACAATGAGCAGTTCTTC